This T cell receptor (beta chain) is from a study of post-analysis software for immune sequencing data. Findings and caveats of the study: Controls had lower frequencies than patients of 4 or 5 TRBV segments, which included TRBV5-6, TRBV5-1 and TRBV20-1.

The authors incorporated unique molecular identifiers into the TCR beta cDNA libraries. TCRdb ran MiXCR on the PCR reads and lists one entry per CDR3 protein. The sample lists some 690,000 distinct CDR3 sequences; 30% were seen once. Details on this clonotype: The antigen is undetermined. One junction end disagrees with the germline gene, perhaps due to a read error.

The CDR3 contains 15 residues. The germline V gene encodes CDR1 LNHNV and CDR2 YYDKDF (reference sequence). The origin of this receptor is a girl aged 5-17 years with multiple sclerosis. The chain joins TRBV15 to TRBJ2-3, with a possible D match to TRBD1 (6 bases). The sample consisted of blood. The chain's CDR3 is CAASSSGAGTDTQYF. The CDR3 region has the DNA TGTGCCGCCAGCAGCTCAGGGGCCGGCACAGATACGCAGTATTTT. Supplemented by reference TRBV15 and TRBJ2-3, the full variable domain reads DAMVIQNPRYQVTQFGKPVTLSCSQTLNHNVMYWYQQKSSQAPKLLFHYYDKDFNNEADTPDNFQSRRPNTSFCFLDIRSPGLGDTAMYLCAASSSGAGTDTQYFGPGTRLTVL.